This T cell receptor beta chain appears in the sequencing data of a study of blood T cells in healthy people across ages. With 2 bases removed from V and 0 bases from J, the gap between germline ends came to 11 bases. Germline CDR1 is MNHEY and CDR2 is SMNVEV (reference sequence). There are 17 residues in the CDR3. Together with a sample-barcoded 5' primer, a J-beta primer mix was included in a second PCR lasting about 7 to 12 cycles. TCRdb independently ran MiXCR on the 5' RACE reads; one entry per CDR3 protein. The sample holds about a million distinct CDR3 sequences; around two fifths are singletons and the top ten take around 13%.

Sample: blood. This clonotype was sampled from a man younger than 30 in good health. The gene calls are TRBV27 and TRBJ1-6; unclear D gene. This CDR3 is CASSLLPSPSYNSPLHF. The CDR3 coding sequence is TGTGCCAGCAGTTTACTCCCCAGCCCCTCCTATAATTCACCCCTCCACTTT.